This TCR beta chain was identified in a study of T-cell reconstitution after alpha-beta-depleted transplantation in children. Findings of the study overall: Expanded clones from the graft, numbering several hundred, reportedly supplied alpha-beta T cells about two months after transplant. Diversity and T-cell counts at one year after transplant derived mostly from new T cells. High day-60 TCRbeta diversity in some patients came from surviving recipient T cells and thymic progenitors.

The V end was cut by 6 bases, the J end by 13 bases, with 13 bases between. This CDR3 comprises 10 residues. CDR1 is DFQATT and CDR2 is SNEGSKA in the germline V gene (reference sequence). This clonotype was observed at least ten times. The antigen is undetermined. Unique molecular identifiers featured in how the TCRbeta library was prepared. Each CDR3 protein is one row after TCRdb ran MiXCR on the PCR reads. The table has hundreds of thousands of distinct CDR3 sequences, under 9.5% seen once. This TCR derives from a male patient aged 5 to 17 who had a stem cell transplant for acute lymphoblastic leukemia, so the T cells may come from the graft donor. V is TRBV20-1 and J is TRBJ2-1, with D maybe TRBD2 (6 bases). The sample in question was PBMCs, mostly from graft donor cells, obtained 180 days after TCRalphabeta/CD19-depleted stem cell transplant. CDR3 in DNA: TGCAGTGCCGCGGGACCTCAACAGTTCTTC. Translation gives CSAAGPQQFF.